The T cell receptor beta chain under discussion was sequenced for a study of blood T cells in healthy people across ages. A J-beta primer mix and a sample-barcoded 5' primer were used in a second PCR of about 7 to 12 cycles. TCRdb itself ran the 5' RACE reads through MiXCR, one entry per CDR3 protein. The sample has around 650,000 distinct CDR3 sequences, about 34% seen once. In each sample, at least 7 million PBMCs were isolated. The germline V gene encodes CDR1 SGHDT and CDR2 YYEEEE. The CDR3 runs 15 residues. V gave up 0 bases and J gave up 10 bases; unmatched junction bases: 4. The sequencing input was blood. V and J are TRBV5-6 and TRBJ1-6, with 10 bases fitting TRBD1. This sequence was found in a woman at least 80 years old in good health. CDR3 in DNA: TGTGCCAGCAGCTTGGGGGACAGGGGAGGGTCACCCCTCCACTTT. Its protein is CASSLGDRGGSPLHF.